This T cell receptor beta chain was documented in a study of Graves' ophthalmopathy and Graves' hyperthyroidism. Trimming took 7 bases from V and 7 from J, leaving 20 bases between them. The CDR3 totals 15 residues. The authors amplified TCR beta CDR3 regions from RNA transcripts. RT-PCR with HTBI primers came first, then second-round multiplex PCR. TCRdb reanalysed the multiplex PCR reads using MiXCR and keeps one entry per CDR3 protein. The table has some 1.1 million distinct CDR3 sequences, less than 45% seen once. The sample comprised peripheral blood or thyroid tissue (not recorded which). This sequence joins TRBV12-3 or TRBV12-4 and TRBJ1-5; perhaps TRBD1 as D (5 bases). This receptor was obtained from an adult man with Graves' hyperthyroidism. The CDR3 is CASNTIQGPGQPQHF. The CDR3 DNA is TGTGCCAGCAATACCATTCAGGGCCCGGGGCAGCCCCAGCATTTT.